The rows below give T cell receptor beta chains drawn from one sample of a study of blood T cell repertoires in COVID-19. TCRdb's table, derived via immunoSEQ multiplex PCR, lists solely in-frame clones and lacks some. The sample holds over 150,000 clones, 78% seen once. The sample comprised peripheral blood. The receptors were gathered from a man older than 75 with acute or convalescent COVID-19. Both conserved end residues are part of each CDR3. A D gene is named only where the DNA matches it firmly. Some rows mark clone size as missing; the rest say once, few, many or name a class of expanded clone.

J | length | V | D | size | CDR3 | DNA
TRBJ1-1 | 13 | TRBV18 | TRBD1 | NA | CASSPTGGTEAFF | TGTGCCAGCTCACCGACAGGGGGCACTGAAGCTTTCTTT
TRBJ1-2 | 13 | TRBV29-1 | NA | NA | CTLGADTNYGYTF | TGCACCCTAGGGGCGGATACTAACTATGGCTACACCTTC
TRBJ2-7 | 16 | TRBV7-8 | TRBD1 | many | CASSLSGTGGFYEQYF | TGTGCCAGCAGCTTGTCCGGGACAGGGGGTTTCTACGAGCAGTACTTC
TRBJ1-2 | 14 | TRBV28 | NA | NA | CASRVNTVNYGYTF | TGTGCCAGCCGCGTTAACACAGTTAACTATGGCTACACCTTC
TRBJ2-7 | 15 | TRBV6-5 | TRBD2 | NA | CASSYSASGGAKTHF | TGTGCCAGCAGTTACTCGGCTAGCGGGGGGGCAAAGACACACTTC
TRBJ2-5 | 13 | TRBV5-1 | NA | few | CASSFGRAETQYF | TGCGCCAGCAGCTTTGGTCGAGCGGAGACCCAGTACTTC
TRBJ2-7 | 14 | TRBV10-3 | NA | NA | CATKLVLSSYEQYF | TGTGCCACCAAACTAGTCCTAAGCTCCTACGAGCAGTACTTC
TRBJ2-1 | 14 | TRBV7-2 | TRBD2 | NA | CASSSVAGGNEQFF | TGTGCCAGCAGCTCGGTTGCGGGGGGAAATGAGCAGTTCTTC
TRBJ1-1 | 14 | TRBV18 | TRBD1 | NA | CASSPGDRNTEAFF | TGTGCCAGCTCACCAGGGGACAGGAACACTGAAGCTTTCTTT
TRBJ1-2 | 14 | TRBV2 | NA | NA | CASRALQGPYGYTF | TGTGCCAGCAGAGCCTTACAGGGTCCCTATGGCTACACCTTC
TRBJ1-5 | 15 | TRBV25-1 | NA | few | CASSDGGAQGQPQHF | TGTGCCAGCAGTGATGGGGGGGCCCAAGGCCAGCCCCAGCATTTT
TRBJ2-1 | 15 | TRBV7-7 | NA | NA | CASSLAGDSGNEQFF | TGTGCCAGCAGCTTAGCGGGTGATAGCGGTAATGAGCAGTTCTTC
TRBJ1-6 | 15 | TRBV6-5 | NA | NA | CASSTGGYGDSPLHF | TGTGCCAGCAGTACGGGAGGGTATGGAGATTCACCCCTCCACTTT
TRBJ2-3 | 15 | TRBV5-1 | TRBD2 | NA | CASSPGTSGVDTQYF | TGCGCCAGCAGCCCGGGGACTAGCGGGGTAGATACGCAGTATTTT
TRBJ1-1 | 13 | TRBV10-3 | NA | NA | CAGKEGVNTEAFF | TGTGCCGGCAAGGAAGGGGTGAACACTGAAGCTTTCTTT
TRBJ2-2 | 16 | TRBV24-1 | TRBD1 | NA | CATSAGTGGNTGELFF | TGTGCCACCAGTGCTGGGACAGGGGGGAACACCGGGGAGCTGTTTTTT
TRBJ1-2 | 15 | TRBV9 | TRBD1 | NA | CASSGPGQGRFGYTF | TGTGCCAGCAGCGGGCCGGGACAGGGAAGGTTTGGCTACACCTTC